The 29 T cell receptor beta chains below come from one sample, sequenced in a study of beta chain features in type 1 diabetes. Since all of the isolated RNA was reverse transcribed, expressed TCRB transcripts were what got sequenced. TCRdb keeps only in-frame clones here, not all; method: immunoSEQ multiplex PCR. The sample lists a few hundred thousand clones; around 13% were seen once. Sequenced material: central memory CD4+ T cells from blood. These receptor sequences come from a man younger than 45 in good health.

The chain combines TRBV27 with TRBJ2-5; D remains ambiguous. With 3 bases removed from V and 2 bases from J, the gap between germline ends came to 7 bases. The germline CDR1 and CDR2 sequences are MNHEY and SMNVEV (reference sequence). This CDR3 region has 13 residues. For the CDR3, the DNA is TGTGCCAGCAGTTTGTGGCGTCAAGAGACCCAGTACTTC. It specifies CASSLWRQETQYF.

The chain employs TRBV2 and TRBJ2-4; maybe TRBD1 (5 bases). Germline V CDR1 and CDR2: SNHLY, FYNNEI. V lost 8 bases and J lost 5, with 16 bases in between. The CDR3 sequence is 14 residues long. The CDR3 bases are TGTGCCAGCCTTGGCGGCAGGGCCGAAAACATTCAGTACTTC. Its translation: CASLGGRAENIQYF.

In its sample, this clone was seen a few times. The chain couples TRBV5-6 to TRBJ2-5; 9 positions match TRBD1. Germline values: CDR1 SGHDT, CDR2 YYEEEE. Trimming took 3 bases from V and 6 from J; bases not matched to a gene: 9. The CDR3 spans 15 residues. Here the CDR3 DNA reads TGTGCCAGCAGCTCGGACAGGGGACTTCCTAAGACCCAGTACTTC. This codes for CASSSDRGLPKTQYF.

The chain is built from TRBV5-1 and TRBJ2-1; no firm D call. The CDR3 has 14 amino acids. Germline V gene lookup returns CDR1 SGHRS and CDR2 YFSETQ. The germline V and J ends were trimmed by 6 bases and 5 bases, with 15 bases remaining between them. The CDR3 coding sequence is TGCGCCAGCACCCTAGTCTACGGAGACAATGAGCAGTTCTTC. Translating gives CASTLVYGDNEQFF.

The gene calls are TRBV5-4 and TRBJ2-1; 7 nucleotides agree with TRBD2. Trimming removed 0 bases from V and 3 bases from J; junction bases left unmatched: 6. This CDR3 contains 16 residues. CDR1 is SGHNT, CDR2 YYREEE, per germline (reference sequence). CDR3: CASSLGLARDYNEQFF. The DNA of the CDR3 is TGTGCCAGCAGCTTGGGACTAGCTCGAGACTACAATGAGCAGTTCTTC.

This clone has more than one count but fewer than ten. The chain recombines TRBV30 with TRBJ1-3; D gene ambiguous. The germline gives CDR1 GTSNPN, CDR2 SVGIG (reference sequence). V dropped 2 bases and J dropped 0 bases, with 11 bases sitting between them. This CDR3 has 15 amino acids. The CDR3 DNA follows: TGTGCCTGGAGTTTTGCAGACTCCTCTGGAAACACCATATATTTT. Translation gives CAWSFADSSGNTIYF.

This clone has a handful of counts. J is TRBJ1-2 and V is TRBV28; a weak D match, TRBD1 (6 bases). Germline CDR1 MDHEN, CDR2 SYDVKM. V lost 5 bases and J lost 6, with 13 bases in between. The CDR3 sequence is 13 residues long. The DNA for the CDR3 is TGTGCCAGCAGTGGCCTCCAGGGGAATGGCTACACCTTC. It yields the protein CASSGLQGNGYTF.

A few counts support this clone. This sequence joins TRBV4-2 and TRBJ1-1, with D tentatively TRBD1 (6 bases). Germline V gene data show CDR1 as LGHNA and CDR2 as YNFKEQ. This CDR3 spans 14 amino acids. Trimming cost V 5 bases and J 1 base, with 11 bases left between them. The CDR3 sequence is CASSAGHQNTEAFF. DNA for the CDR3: TGTGCCAGCAGCGCGGGACACCAGAACACTGAAGCTTTCTTT.

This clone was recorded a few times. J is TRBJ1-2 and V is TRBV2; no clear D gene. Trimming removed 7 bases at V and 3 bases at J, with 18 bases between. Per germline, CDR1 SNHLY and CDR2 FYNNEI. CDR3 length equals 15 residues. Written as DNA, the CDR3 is TGTGCCAGCAACCCCATAGGTGTTGCTTACTATGGCTACACCTTC. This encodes CASNPIGVAYYGYTF.

CDR3 sequence: CASSDGGYTEAFF. CDR3 in DNA: TGTGCCAGCAGTGATGGGGGGTACACTGAAGCTTTCTTT. The V call is TRBV6-6, the J call TRBJ1-1; D perhaps matches TRBD1 (5 bases). The germline CDR1 and CDR2 sequences are MNHNY and SVGAGI (reference sequence). V was trimmed by 5 bases and J by 3 bases, leaving 10 bases between them. The CDR3 extends over 13 amino acids.

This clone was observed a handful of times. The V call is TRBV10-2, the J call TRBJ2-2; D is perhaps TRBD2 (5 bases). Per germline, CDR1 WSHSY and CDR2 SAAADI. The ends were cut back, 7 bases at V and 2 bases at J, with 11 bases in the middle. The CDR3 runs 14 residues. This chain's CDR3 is CASKWGENTGELFF. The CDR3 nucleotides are TGCGCCAGCAAGTGGGGAGAAAACACCGGGGAGCTGTTTTTT.

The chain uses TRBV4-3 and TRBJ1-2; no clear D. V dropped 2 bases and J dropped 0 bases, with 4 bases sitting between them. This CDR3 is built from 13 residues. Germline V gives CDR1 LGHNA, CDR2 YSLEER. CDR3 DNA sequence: TGCGCCAGCAGCCAAACAGCTAACTATGGCTACACCTTC. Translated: CASSQTANYGYTF.

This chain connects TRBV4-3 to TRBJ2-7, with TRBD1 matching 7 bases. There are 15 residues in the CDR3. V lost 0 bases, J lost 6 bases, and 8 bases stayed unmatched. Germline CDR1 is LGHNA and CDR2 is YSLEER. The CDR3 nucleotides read TGCGCCAGCAGCCAAGATGAGGGACAGTTTTCCGAGCAGTACTTC. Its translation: CASSQDEGQFSEQYF.

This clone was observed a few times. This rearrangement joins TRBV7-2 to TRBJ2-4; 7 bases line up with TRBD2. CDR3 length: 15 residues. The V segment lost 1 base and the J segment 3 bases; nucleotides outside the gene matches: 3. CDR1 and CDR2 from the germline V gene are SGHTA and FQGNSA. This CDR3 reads CASSLDPGGKNIQYF. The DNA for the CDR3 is TGTGCCAGCAGCTTAGATCCGGGAGGCAAAAACATTCAGTACTTC.

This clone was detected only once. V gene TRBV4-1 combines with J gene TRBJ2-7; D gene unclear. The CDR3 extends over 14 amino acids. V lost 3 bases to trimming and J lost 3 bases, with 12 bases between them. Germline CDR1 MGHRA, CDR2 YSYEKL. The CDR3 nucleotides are TGCGCCAGCAGCCACCCTTTCGCTGGCTACGAGCAGTACTTC. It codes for CASSHPFAGYEQYF.

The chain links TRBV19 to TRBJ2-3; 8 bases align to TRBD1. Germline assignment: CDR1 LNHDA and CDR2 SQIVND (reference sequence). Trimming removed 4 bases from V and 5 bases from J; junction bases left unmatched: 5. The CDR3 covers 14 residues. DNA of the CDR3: TGTGCCAGTAGTAGGGACAGGCTTCAAGATACGCAGTATTTT. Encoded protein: CASSRDRLQDTQYF. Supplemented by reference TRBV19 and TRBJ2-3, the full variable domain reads DGGITQSPKYLFRKEGQNVTLSCEQNLNHDAMYWYRQDPGQGLRLIYYSQIVNDFQKGDIAEGYSVSREKKESFPLTVTSAQKNPTAFYLCASSRDRLQDTQYFGPGTRLTVL.

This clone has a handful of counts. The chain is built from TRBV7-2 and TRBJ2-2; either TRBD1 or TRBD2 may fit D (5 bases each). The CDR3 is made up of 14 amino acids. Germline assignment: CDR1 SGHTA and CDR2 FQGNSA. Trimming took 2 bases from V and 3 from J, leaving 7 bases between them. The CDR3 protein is CASSLRDDTGELFF. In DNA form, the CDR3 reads TGTGCCAGCAGCTTAAGGGACGACACCGGGGAGCTGTTTTTT.

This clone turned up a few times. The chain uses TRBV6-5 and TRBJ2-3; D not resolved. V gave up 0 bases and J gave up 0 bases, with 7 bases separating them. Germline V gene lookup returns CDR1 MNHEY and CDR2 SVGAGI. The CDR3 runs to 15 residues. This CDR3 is CASSYSGSSTDTQYF. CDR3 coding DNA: TGTGCCAGCAGTTACTCGGGGTCTAGCACAGATACGCAGTATTTT.

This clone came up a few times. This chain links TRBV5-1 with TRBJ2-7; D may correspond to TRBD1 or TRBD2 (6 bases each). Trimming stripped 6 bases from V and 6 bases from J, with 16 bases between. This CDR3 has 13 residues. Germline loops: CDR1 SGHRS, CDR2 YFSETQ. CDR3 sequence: CASKVEGGLEQYF. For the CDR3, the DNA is TGCGCCAGCAAGGTAGAGGGGGGTCTCGAGCAGTACTTC. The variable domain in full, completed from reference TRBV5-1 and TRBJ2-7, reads KAGVTQTPRYLIKTRGQQVTLSCSPISGHRSVSWYQQTPGQGLQFLFEYFSETQRNKGNFPGRFSGRQFSNSRSEMNVSTLELGDSALYLCASKVEGGLEQYFGPGTRLTVT.

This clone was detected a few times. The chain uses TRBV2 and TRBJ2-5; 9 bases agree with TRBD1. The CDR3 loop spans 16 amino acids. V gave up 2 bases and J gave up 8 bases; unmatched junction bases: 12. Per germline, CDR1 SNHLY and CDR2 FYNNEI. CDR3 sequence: CASSERRWTGEATQYF. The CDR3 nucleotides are TGTGCCAGCAGTGAAAGGAGGTGGACAGGGGAGGCTACCCAGTACTTC.

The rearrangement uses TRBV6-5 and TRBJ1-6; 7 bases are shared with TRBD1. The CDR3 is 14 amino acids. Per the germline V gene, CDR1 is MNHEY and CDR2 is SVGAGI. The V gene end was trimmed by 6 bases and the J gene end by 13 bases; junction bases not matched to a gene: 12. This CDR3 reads CASRTRQGTLPLHF. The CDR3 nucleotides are TGTGCCAGCAGGACCAGACAGGGTACTCTCCCCCTCCACTTT.

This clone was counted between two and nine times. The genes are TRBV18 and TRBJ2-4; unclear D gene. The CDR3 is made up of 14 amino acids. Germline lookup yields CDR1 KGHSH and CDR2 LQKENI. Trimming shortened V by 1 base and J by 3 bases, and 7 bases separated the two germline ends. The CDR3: CASSPHQVKNIQYF. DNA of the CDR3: TGTGCCAGCTCACCACACCAGGTCAAAAACATTCAGTACTTC.

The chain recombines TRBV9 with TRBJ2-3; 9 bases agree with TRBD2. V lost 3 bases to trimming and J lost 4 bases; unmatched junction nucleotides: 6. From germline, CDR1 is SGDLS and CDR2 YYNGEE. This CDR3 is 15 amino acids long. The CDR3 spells CASSELAGWADTQYF. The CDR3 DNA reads TGTGCCAGCAGCGAGCTAGCGGGGTGGGCAGATACGCAGTATTTT. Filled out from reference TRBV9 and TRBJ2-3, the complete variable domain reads DSGVTQTPKHLITATGQRVTLRCSPRSGDLSVYWYQQSLDQGLQFLIQYYNGEERAKGNILERFSAQQFPDLHSELNLSSLELGDSALYFCASSELAGWADTQYFGPGTRLTVL.

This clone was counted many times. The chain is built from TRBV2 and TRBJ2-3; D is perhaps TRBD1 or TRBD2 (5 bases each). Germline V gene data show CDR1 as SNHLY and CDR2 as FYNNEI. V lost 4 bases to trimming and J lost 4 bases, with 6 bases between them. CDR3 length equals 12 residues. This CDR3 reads CASSGDADTQYF. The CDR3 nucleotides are TGTGCCAGCAGTGGGGACGCAGATACGCAGTATTTT.

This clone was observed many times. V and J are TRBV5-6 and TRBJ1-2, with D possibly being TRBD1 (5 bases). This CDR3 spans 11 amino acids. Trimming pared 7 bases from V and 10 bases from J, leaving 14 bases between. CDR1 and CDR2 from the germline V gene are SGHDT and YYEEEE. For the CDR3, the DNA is TGTGCCAGCCGCCGGGGGGGACTCTACACCTTC. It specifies CASRRGGLYTF.

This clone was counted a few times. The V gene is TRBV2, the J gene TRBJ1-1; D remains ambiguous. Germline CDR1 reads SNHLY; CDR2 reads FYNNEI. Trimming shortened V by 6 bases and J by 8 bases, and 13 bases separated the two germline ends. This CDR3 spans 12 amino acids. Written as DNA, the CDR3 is TGTGCCAGCAGAACAGAAGTCCTGGAAGCTTTCTTT. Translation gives CASRTEVLEAFF. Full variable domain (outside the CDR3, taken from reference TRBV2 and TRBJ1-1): EPEVTQTPSHQVTQMGQEVILRCVPISNHLYFYWYRQILGQKVEFLVSFYNNEISEKSEIFDDQFSVERPDGSNFTLKIRSTKLEDSAMYFCASRTEVLEAFFGQGTRLTVV.

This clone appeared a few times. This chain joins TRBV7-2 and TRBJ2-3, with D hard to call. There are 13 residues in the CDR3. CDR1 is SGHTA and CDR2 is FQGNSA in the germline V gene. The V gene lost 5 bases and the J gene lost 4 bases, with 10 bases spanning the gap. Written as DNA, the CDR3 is TGTGCCAGCAGCACCCAGACGGCAGATACGCAGTATTTT. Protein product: CASSTQTADTQYF.

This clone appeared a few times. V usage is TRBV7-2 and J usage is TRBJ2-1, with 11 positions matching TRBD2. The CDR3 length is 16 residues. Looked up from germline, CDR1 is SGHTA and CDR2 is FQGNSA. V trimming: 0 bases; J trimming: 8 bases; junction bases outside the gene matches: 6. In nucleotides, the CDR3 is TGTGCCAGCAGCTTAGCGCTAGCGGGGGGTGTAGATGAGCAGTTCTTC. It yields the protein CASSLALAGGVDEQFF. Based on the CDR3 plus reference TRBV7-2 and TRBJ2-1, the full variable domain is GAGVSQSPSNKVTEKGKDVELRCDPISGHTALYWYRQSLGQGLEFLIYFQGNSAPDKSGLPSDRFSAERTGGSVSTLTIQRTQQEDSAVYLCASSLALAGGVDEQFFGPGTRLTVL.

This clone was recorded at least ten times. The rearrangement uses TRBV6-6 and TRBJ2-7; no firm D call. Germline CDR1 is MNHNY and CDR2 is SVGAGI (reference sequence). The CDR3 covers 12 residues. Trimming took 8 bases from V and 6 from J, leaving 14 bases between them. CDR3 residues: CASSGSVPEQYV. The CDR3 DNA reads TGTGCCAGCTCTGGTTCGGTCCCCGAGCAGTACGTC.